The 32 T cell receptor beta chains below come from one sample, sequenced in a study of cytomegalovirus exposure and HLA in healthy donors. Primers included in the PCR were 60 Vbeta and 13 Jbeta primers. Repertoires were generated with immunoSEQ multiplex PCR, while TCRdb's copy carries only in-frame clones and drops some. In the table there are around 120,000 clones, 65% to 80% of which are singletons. Specimen: PBMCs. Source of these receptors: a middle-aged woman in good health and CMV-seropositive.

The V and J genes are TRBV7-2 and TRBJ2-1, with 8 bases aligning to TRBD2. This CDR3 has 15 amino acids. The germline V gene encodes CDR1 SGHTA and CDR2 FQGNSA. Losses at the gene ends were 7 bases for V and 7 bases for J; bases not matched to a gene: 12. The CDR3: CASTKETSGINEQFF. The DNA for the CDR3 is TGTGCCAGCACCAAGGAAACTAGCGGTATTAATGAGCAGTTCTTC.

The rearrangement joins TRBV19 to TRBJ2-7; 11 positions agree with TRBD2. The length of the CDR3 is 16 residues. The ends lost 2 bases at V and 1 base at J; junction bases unmatched: 4. The germline V gene has CDR1 LNHDA and CDR2 SQIVND (reference sequence). CDR3 amino acids: CASSILAGGPSYEQYF. CDR3 bases: TGTGCCAGTAGTATACTAGCGGGGGGACCTTCCTACGAGCAGTACTTC.

This chain uses TRBV14 with TRBJ2-7; 7 bases line up with TRBD1. V dropped 4 bases and J dropped 5; count of bases not matched to a gene: 11. The CDR3 has 15 amino acids. Looked up from germline, CDR1 is SGHDN and CDR2 is FVKESK. CDR3 sequence reads: CASSLPDRNGDEQYF. In DNA, the CDR3 is TGTGCCAGCAGCCTTCCGGACAGGAACGGCGACGAGCAGTACTTC.

This clone was observed a few times. This chain connects TRBV5-4 to TRBJ1-4; TRBD1 aligns across 8 bases. V shed 4 bases, J shed 8 bases, and the junction held 10 bases outside the gene matches. CDR1 is SGHNT, CDR2 YYREEE, per germline (reference sequence). This CDR3 has 15 amino acids. CDR3 nucleotide sequence: TGTGCCAGCAGCGAAGGACAGGGACCGGGAGAAAAACTGTTTTTT. Residues: CASSEGQGPGEKLFF.

V gene TRBV27 combines with J gene TRBJ2-6; 12 nucleotides agree with TRBD1. Germline CDR1 MNHEY, CDR2 SMNVEV (reference sequence). CDR3 length: 18 residues. V lost 3 bases to trimming and J lost 3 bases; unmatched junction nucleotides: 6. For the CDR3, the DNA is TGTGCCAGCAGTTTGTTCGGGACAGGGGGCTTTGGGGCCAACGTCCTGACTTTC. This encodes CASSLFGTGGFGANVLTF.

This rearrangement joins TRBV7-3 to TRBJ2-1, with 9 bases lining up with TRBD2. The V gene end was trimmed by 2 bases and the J gene end by 8 bases; junction bases not matched to a gene: 7. Germline assignment: CDR1 SGHTA and CDR2 FQGTGA. CDR3 length: 15 residues. CDR3 sequence reads: CASSLELAGFDEQFF. The CDR3 coding sequence is TGTGCCAGCAGCTTAGAGCTAGCGGGATTCGATGAGCAGTTCTTC.

This chain connects TRBV11-2 to TRBJ2-7; 7 bases are shared with TRBD1. CDR3 size: 19 residues. The junction had 19 bases not matched to a gene; V was cut back by 4 bases and J by 1 base. Germline V gives CDR1 SGHAT, CDR2 FQNNGV. The CDR3 sequence is CASSSAPGQRFLKSYEQYF. Here the CDR3 DNA reads TGTGCCAGCAGCTCGGCCCCGGGACAGCGGTTCCTGAAGTCCTACGAGCAGTACTTC. Supplemented by reference TRBV11-2 and TRBJ2-7, the full variable domain reads EAGVAQSPRYKIIEKRQSVAFWCNPISGHATLYWYQQILGQGPKLLIQFQNNGVVDDSQLPKDRFSAERLKGVDSTLKIQPAKLEDSAVYLCASSSAPGQRFLKSYEQYFGPGTRLTVT.

This clone was counted once. The chain joins TRBV5-1 to TRBJ2-3, with 9 bases fitting TRBD1. Germline V gives CDR1 SGHRS, CDR2 YFSETQ. Trimming took 6 bases from V and 5 from J; bases not matched to a gene: 16. This CDR3 spans 17 amino acids. CDR3 region: CASNLRGRTGVGDTQYF. The CDR3 DNA reads as TGCGCCAGCAATCTACGAGGTCGGACAGGGGTTGGAGATACGCAGTATTTT. The whole variable domain, remainder taken from reference TRBV5-1 and TRBJ2-3, is KAGVTQTPRYLIKTRGQQVTLSCSPISGHRSVSWYQQTPGQGLQFLFEYFSETQRNKGNFPGRFSGRQFSNSRSEMNVSTLELGDSALYLCASNLRGRTGVGDTQYFGPGTRLTVL.

Details on this clone: The sample holds other DNA sequences that translate to the same CDR3. The chain joins TRBV7-9 to TRBJ2-3; a possible D gene is TRBD2 (6 bases). The germline V gene encodes CDR1 SEHNR and CDR2 FQNEAQ (reference sequence). The length of the CDR3 is 16 residues. Trimming pared 5 bases from V and 1 base from J, leaving 16 bases between. The CDR3 spells CASSLEEGVGTDTQYF. CDR3 coding DNA: TGTGCCAGCAGCCTGGAGGAGGGAGTTGGCACAGATACGCAGTATTTT.

The chain uses TRBV4-2 and TRBJ2-2, with TRBD2 identical over 7 bases. This CDR3 region has 17 residues. Per germline, CDR1 LGHNA and CDR2 YNFKEQ. The junction had 12 bases not matched to a gene; V was cut back by 4 bases and J by 4 bases. DNA of the CDR3: TGTGCCAGCAGCCGGTTTTCGGCTAGCGGACGCACCGGGGAGCTGTTTTTT. This translates into CASSRFSASGRTGELFF.

This chain joins TRBV2 and TRBJ2-7, with 13 bases lining up with TRBD2. This CDR3 is 15 amino acids long. The junction had 5 bases not matched to a gene; V was cut back by 4 bases and J by 5 bases. The germline CDR1 and CDR2 sequences are SNHLY and FYNNEI. The CDR3 loop reads CASSGTSGSIHEQYF. CDR3 bases: TGTGCCAGCAGTGGGACTAGCGGGAGTATCCACGAGCAGTACTTC.

The CDR3 sequence is CASRFQAGGLNEQFF. The CDR3 coding sequence is TGTGCCAGCAGATTTCAAGCGGGAGGACTTAATGAGCAGTTCTTC. The chain is built from TRBV7-2 and TRBJ2-1; the match to TRBD2 covers 9 bases. This CDR3 is 15 amino acids long. Looked up from germline, CDR1 is SGHTA and CDR2 is FQGNSA. With 6 bases clipped from V and 7 bases from J, the junction kept 10 bases outside the gene matches.

V gene TRBV4-1 combines with J gene TRBJ1-1, with TRBD1 matching 7 bases. CDR1 is MGHRA and CDR2 is YSYEKL in the germline V gene. The V and J ends lost 1 base and 0 bases, in that order; junction bases with no gene match: 11. The CDR3 runs 18 residues. The CDR3 coding sequence is TGCGCCAGCAGCCAAGCCGGGAACAGGGGTTTAATGAACACTGAAGCTTTCTTT. This encodes CASSQAGNRGLMNTEAFF.

The chain combines TRBV25-1 with TRBJ1-2; D might be TRBD1 (5 bases). CDR3 size: 15 residues. Germline CDR1 MGHDK, CDR2 SYGVNS. Trimming left V 2 bases short and J 4 bases short, with 14 bases between. CDR3 loop: CASSEGGGPSYGYTF. The CDR3 region has the DNA TGTGCCAGCAGTGAAGGGGGGGGACCGAGCTATGGCTACACCTTC.

CDR3 loop: CASSQEDRPMGATQYF. CDR3 DNA: TGCGCCAGCAGCCAAGAGGACAGGCCGATGGGGGCGACCCAGTACTTC. The genes are TRBV4-1 and TRBJ2-5, with 7 positions matching TRBD1. J was trimmed by 7 bases and V by 0 bases; bases with no gene match: 11. The germline V gene has CDR1 MGHRA and CDR2 YSYEKL. This CDR3 has 16 amino acids.

The chain is built from TRBV5-1 and TRBJ2-1, with 9 positions matching TRBD1. V was pared by 1 base and J by 8 bases, with 4 bases of the junction left unmatched. The CDR3 runs to 14 residues. Germline loops: CDR1 SGHRS, CDR2 YFSETQ. As DNA, the CDR3 is TGCGCCAGCAGCTTGACAGGGGGCTGGGATGAGCAGTTCTTC. Translated: CASSLTGGWDEQFF.

This rearrangement joins TRBV7-2 to TRBJ2-7, with TRBD2 matching over 8 bases. Per germline, CDR1 SGHTA and CDR2 FQGNSA. V lost 7 bases, J lost 12 bases, and 17 bases stayed unmatched. The CDR3 is made up of 14 amino acids. The CDR3 DNA follows: TGTGCCAGCACCCCGGGATTAGCGGGATACGAAAGGTACTTC. Translating gives CASTPGLAGYERYF.

The rearrangement joins TRBV18 to TRBJ2-1; 8 bases align to TRBD1. V lost 3 bases and J lost 7; bases outside the gene matches: 17. Looked up from germline, CDR1 is KGHSH and CDR2 is LQKENI. The length of the CDR3 is 18 residues. CDR3 loop: CASSPPTGVDALWNEQFF. For the CDR3, the DNA is TGTGCCAGCTCACCGCCGACAGGGGTCGATGCCCTTTGGAATGAGCAGTTCTTC.

This chain links TRBV5-1 with TRBJ2-7, with D unresolved. Trimming took 0 bases from V and 4 from J, leaving 11 bases between them. Germline CDR1 SGHRS, CDR2 YFSETQ. The CDR3 totals 14 residues. The CDR3: CASSLELPPYEQYF. In DNA, the CDR3 is TGCGCCAGCAGCTTGGAACTGCCTCCTTACGAGCAGTACTTC.

The rearrangement joins TRBV4-1 to TRBJ1-6; D is perhaps TRBD1 (6 bases). Trimming pared 1 base from V and 14 bases from J, leaving 21 bases between. CDR1 is MGHRA and CDR2 is YSYEKL in the germline V gene. The CDR3 length is 16 residues. CDR3 residues: CASSQGVQGQLGALHF. CDR3 DNA: TGCGCCAGCAGCCAAGGGGTACAGGGACAACTCGGGGCCCTCCACTTT.

J is TRBJ2-1 and V is TRBV30; D is ambiguous. Looked up from germline, CDR1 is GTSNPN and CDR2 is SVGIG (reference sequence). The CDR3 is 15 amino acids. Trimming cost V 0 bases and J 0 bases, with 9 bases left between them. As DNA, the CDR3 is TGTGCCTGGAGTGTTCTCGCGAGCTCCTACAATGAGCAGTTCTTC. Amino acid sequence: CAWSVLASSYNEQFF.

The genes are TRBV18 and TRBJ1-4; 10 nucleotides align to TRBD1. The CDR3 sequence is 18 residues long. V gave up 4 bases and J gave up 1 base; unmatched junction bases: 9. Germline V gene lookup returns CDR1 KGHSH and CDR2 LQKENI. In DNA, the CDR3 is TGTGCCAGCTCACTTCGACAGGGGGCCGAAAAAACTAATGAAAAACTGTTTTTT. This gives the protein CASSLRQGAEKTNEKLFF.

V is TRBV9 and J is TRBJ2-4; 13 positions match TRBD2. CDR3 length equals 15 residues. Germline trimming cut 4 bases from V and 6 bases from J; bases unmatched to any gene: 4. Germline CDR1 is SGDLS and CDR2 is YYNGEE. The CDR3 region is CASSPRTSGRNIQYF. CDR3 sequence (DNA): TGTGCCAGCAGCCCTCGGACTAGCGGGAGAAACATTCAGTACTTC.

The V call is TRBV9, the J call TRBJ1-5, with D tentatively TRBD1 (5 bases). Per the germline V gene, CDR1 is SGDLS and CDR2 is YYNGEE. This CDR3 has 16 amino acids. The V end was cut by 0 bases, the J end by 0 bases, with 10 bases between. This chain's CDR3 is CASSVGGDVSNQPQHF. The CDR3, as DNA: TGTGCCAGCAGCGTAGGGGGGGATGTTAGCAATCAGCCCCAGCATTTT.

The sample holds a few counts of this clone. The chain recombines TRBV19 with TRBJ2-3, with TRBD2 matching 13 bases. This CDR3 region has 17 residues. The germline V gene has CDR1 LNHDA and CDR2 SQIVND (reference sequence). J lost 2 bases, V lost 5 bases, and 7 bases had no gene match. In DNA form, the CDR3 reads TGTGCCAGTAGTCGACGACTAGCGGGGGGCTTCACAGATACGCAGTATTTT. Translating it yields CASSRRLAGGFTDTQYF.

V usage is TRBV9 and J usage is TRBJ2-4; 7 bases fit TRBD1. Germline-derived CDR1 and CDR2 are SGDLS and YYNGEE. V shed 0 bases, J shed 6 bases, and the junction held 6 bases outside the gene matches. The CDR3 loop spans 15 amino acids. The CDR3 loop is CASSVEGDSRNIQYF. DNA for the CDR3: TGTGCCAGCAGCGTAGAGGGGGACAGTAGAAACATTCAGTACTTC.

The chain recombines TRBV5-1 with TRBJ2-1; the match to TRBD2 covers 9 bases. CDR1 is SGHRS and CDR2 is YFSETQ in the germline V gene. This CDR3 contains 18 residues. Unmatched junction bases numbered 7, after V lost 0 bases and J lost 0 bases. CDR3 DNA: TGCGCCAGCAGCTTGGGCCTAGCGGGGTCAAGCTCCTACAATGAGCAGTTCTTC. It translates to CASSLGLAGSSSYNEQFF.

The rearrangement links TRBV13 to TRBJ2-3; no definite D call. Trimming removed 1 base from V and 4 bases from J, with 6 bases in between. The length of the CDR3 is 13 residues. Germline CDR1 and CDR2: PRHDT and FYEKMQ (reference sequence). The DNA of the CDR3 is TGTGCCAGCAGCTTAGTCGCGGCAGATACGCAGTATTTT. This sequence encodes CASSLVAADTQYF.

V gene TRBV5-6 combines with J gene TRBJ2-2, with D maybe TRBD1 (7 bases). The V end lost 1 base, the J end lost 5 bases, and 12 bases lay between the germline ends. Germline V CDR1 and CDR2: SGHDT, YYEEEE. The CDR3 runs to 15 residues. The CDR3: CASSLIAGGTGELFF. CDR3 DNA sequence: TGTGCCAGCAGCTTGATCGCAGGGGGGACCGGGGAGCTGTTTTTT.

The CDR3: CASSSGTSGGSEQFF. The CDR3 DNA reads as TGCGCCAGCAGTTCCGGGACTAGCGGGGGTAGTGAGCAGTTCTTC. The rearrangement joins TRBV5-1 to TRBJ2-1, with 14 bases fitting TRBD2. The germline V gene has CDR1 SGHRS and CDR2 YFSETQ. The CDR3 sequence is 15 residues long. The V segment lost 5 bases and the J segment 9 bases; nucleotides outside the gene matches: 7.

V is TRBV18 and J is TRBJ1-6; 7 bases are shared with TRBD1. Germline values: CDR1 KGHSH, CDR2 LQKENI. The CDR3 is 16 amino acids. Trimming at V came to 3 bases and at J to 7 bases, leaving 9 bases not matched to a gene. CDR3 nucleotides: TGTGCCAGCTCACCTCCATCCGGGACAGTCAATTCACCCCTCCACTTT. Encoded protein: CASSPPSGTVNSPLHF.

V and J are TRBV1 and TRBJ2-4; TRBD2, the table's D call, was not compared with the DNA. TRBV1 is classified as a pseudogene. The CDR3 runs to 16 residues. The CDR3 DNA reads as TGCACCAGCAGCCAAACTAGCGGGCTAGCCAAAAACATTCAGTACTTC. Translating gives CTSSQTSGLAKNIQYF.